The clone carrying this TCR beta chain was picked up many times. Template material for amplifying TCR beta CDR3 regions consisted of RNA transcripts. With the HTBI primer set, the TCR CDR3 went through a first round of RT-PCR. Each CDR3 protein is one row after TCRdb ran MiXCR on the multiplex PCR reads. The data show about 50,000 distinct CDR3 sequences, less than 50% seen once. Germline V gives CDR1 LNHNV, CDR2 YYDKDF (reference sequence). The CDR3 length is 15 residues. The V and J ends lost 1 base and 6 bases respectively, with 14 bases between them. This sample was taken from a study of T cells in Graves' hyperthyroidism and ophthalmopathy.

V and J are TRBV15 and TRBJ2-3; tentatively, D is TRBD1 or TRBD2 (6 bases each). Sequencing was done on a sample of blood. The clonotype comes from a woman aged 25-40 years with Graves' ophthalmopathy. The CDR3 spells CATSRGGAEEDTQYF. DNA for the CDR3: TGTGCCACCAGCAGAGGGGGGGCGGAAGAGGATACGCAGTATTTT.